This T cell receptor beta chain was recorded in a study of CD8 T cells in ankylosing spondylitis. Germline loops: CDR1 SGHAT, CDR2 FQNNGV. The ends were cut back, 5 bases at V and 6 bases at J, with 11 bases in the middle. The CDR3 runs to 14 residues. A remark on this clonotype: What it binds is unknown.

Overall study results and limits: Several highly homologous variants made up a TCR beta motif, and this motif appeared characteristic of ankylosing spondylitis blood. In reactive arthritis synovial fluid and blood, some motif variants had been reported before.

Quantitative 5'-RACE with molecular barcodes produced the TCR beta libraries. MiXCR, applied by TCRdb to the 5' RACE reads, yields one record per CDR3 protein. The data show 350,000 to 450,000 distinct CDR3 sequences, roughly 20% seen once. Sequencing was carried out using blood, either unsorted or a sorted T cell fraction (not recorded which). The TCR originated in a male donor with ankylosing spondylitis or in good health (not recorded which). The chain couples TRBV11-2 to TRBJ1-6, with a tentative D call TRBD1 (5 bases). CDR3 in DNA: TGTGCCAGCAGCCGACAGTTTTTTAATTCACCCCTCCACTTT. Its protein is CASSRQFFNSPLHF.